The clone carrying this T cell receptor beta chain appeared a few times. What it binds is not known. The time point denotes: persistent/refractory GD, antithyroid drugs over 5 years with positive TRAb. PBMC-derived RNA was used for the TCR library. EDTA tubes collected approximately 10 milliliters of peripheral blood. The sample comes from a study of regulatory T cells in long-lasting Graves disease. Study in general: By definition, persistent Graves' disease involved antithyroid drugs for over 5 years alongside positive TSH receptor antibodies. Regarding the study as a whole: Segments TRBV28, TRBJ1-2 and TRBJ2-5 showed preferential usage in persistent disease. Persistent patients shared more public clonotypes (about 2,700) than new patients (nearly 1,000).

The CDR3 contains 14 residues. V lost 1 base and J 1 base, leaving 6 bases between the germline ends. Germline-derived CDR1 and CDR2 are MDHEN and SYDVKM. Arm-PCR with iRepertoire HTBI primers amplified the CDR3 regions for these TCR beta libraries. TCRdb itself ran the multiplex PCR reads through MiXCR, one entry per CDR3 protein. The sample carries approximately 400,000 distinct CDR3 sequences, roughly 20% recorded once. The material sequenced was peripheral blood mononuclear cells (PBMCs), taken when the disease was refractory, from a patient treated with antithyroid drugs. The sequence came from a woman in her thirties or forties with Graves disease. The V and J genes are TRBV28 and TRBJ2-3; D ambiguous. The CDR3 region is CASSLFTGTDTQYF. The CDR3 DNA follows: TGTGCCAGCAGTTTATTCACGGGCACAGATACGCAGTATTTT. The variable domain in full, completed from reference TRBV28 and TRBJ2-3, reads DVKVTQSSRYLVKRTGEKVFLECVQDMDHENMFWYRQDPGLGLRLIYFSYDVKMKEKGDIPEGYSVSREKKERFSLILESASTNQTSMYLCASSLFTGTDTQYFGPGTRLTVL.